The 29 T cell receptor beta chains listed next were all sequenced from one sample in a study of shared clonotypes between healthy human individuals. Assay: immunoSEQ multiplex PCR; the TCRdb copy retains only in-frame clones and omits some. The table shows millions of clones, with roughly 95% occurring only once. The specimen was naive CD4+ T cells sorted from blood. Noted subset: CD45RA+ positively selected. Every receptor here comes from a man aged 18 to 29 in good health.

V and J are TRBV4-1 and TRBJ1-4; TRBD1 agrees at 7 bases. The CDR3 loop spans 18 amino acids. Trimming took 0 bases from V and 8 from J; bases not matched to a gene: 15. CDR1 is MGHRA, CDR2 YSYEKL, per germline. For the CDR3, the DNA is TGCGCCAGCAGCCAAGATGTCCCAGGGGGAGGACGGGACGAAAAACTGTTTTTT. The encoded protein is CASSQDVPGGGRDEKLFF.

The chain combines TRBV5-4 with TRBJ1-2; no definite D call. The ends were cut back, 2 bases at V and 0 bases at J, with 11 bases in the middle. Germline V gives CDR1 SGHNT, CDR2 YYREEE (reference sequence). There are 15 residues in the CDR3. The CDR3 here is CASSFGELTNYGYTF. The CDR3 nucleotides read TGTGCCAGCAGCTTCGGGGAGCTAACTAACTATGGCTACACCTTC. The full variable domain, completed using reference TRBV5-4 and TRBJ1-2, is ETGVTQSPTHLIKTRGQQVTLRCSSQSGHNTVSWYQQALGQGPQFIFQYYREEENGRGNFPPRFSGLQFPNYSSELNVNALELDDSALYLCASSFGELTNYGYTFGSGTRLTVV.

This clone has just one count. The rearrangement joins TRBV6-1 to TRBJ1-6; D unclear. Trimming pared 0 bases from V and 10 bases from J, leaving 10 bases between. CDR1 is MNHNS, CDR2 SASEGT, per germline. The CDR3 is 14 amino acids. The CDR3 DNA reads as TGTGCCAGCAGTGAAGCGCTTAAGGGCTCACCCCTCCACTTT. It is translated as CASSEALKGSPLHF.

This chain links TRBV27 with TRBJ1-2, with 7 bases identical to TRBD1. This CDR3 is built from 15 residues. CDR1 and CDR2 (germline): MNHEY, SMNVEV (reference sequence). With V trimmed by 5 bases and J by 2 bases, 8 bases remained unmatched. The CDR3 here is CASSRYEQGNYGYTF. In DNA form, the CDR3 reads TGTGCCAGCAGTCGGTATGAACAGGGGAACTATGGCTACACCTTC.

The chain has TRBV6-6 and TRBJ2-1, with 10 bases matching TRBD2. V lost 2 bases and J lost 8; bases outside the gene matches: 6. Per the germline V gene, CDR1 is MNHNY and CDR2 is SVGAGI (reference sequence). The CDR3 extends over 15 amino acids. The CDR3 sequence: CASSYPLAGRDEQFF. CDR3 nucleotides: TGTGCCAGCAGTTACCCACTAGCGGGGCGCGATGAGCAGTTCTTC.

This clone has a single count. This rearrangement joins TRBV18 to TRBJ2-7; TRBD2 agrees at 11 bases. The length of the CDR3 is 17 residues. Germline V gene lookup returns CDR1 KGHSH and CDR2 LQKENI. The V segment lost 4 bases and the J segment 7 bases; nucleotides outside the gene matches: 15. CDR3 protein: CASSRSSSSGGAREQYF. The CDR3 DNA follows: TGTGCCAGCTCACGTTCCTCAAGTAGCGGGGGGGCCAGGGAGCAGTACTTC.

The V gene is TRBV19, the J gene TRBJ1-5; possibly TRBD1 for D (5 bases). This CDR3 comprises 18 residues. Germline V lookup: CDR1 LNHDA, CDR2 SQIVND (reference sequence). V gave up 4 bases and J gave up 0 bases, with 19 bases separating them. CDR3 amino acids: CASSKTVGGLHSNQPQHF. CDR3 nucleotide sequence: TGTGCCAGTAGTAAGACTGTCGGGGGACTCCATAGCAATCAGCCCCAGCATTTT.

CDR3 in amino acids: CASSRGSGTGGYEKLFF. The CDR3 DNA sequence: TGTGCCAGCAGCCGAGGGTCCGGGACAGGGGGCTATGAAAAACTGTTTTTT. V gene TRBV7-6 combines with J gene TRBJ1-4; 12 positions agree with TRBD1. The V gene end was trimmed by 5 bases and the J gene end by 6 bases; junction bases not matched to a gene: 10. The CDR3 has 17 amino acids. Per the germline V gene, CDR1 is SGHVS and CDR2 is FNYEAQ. Based on the CDR3 plus reference TRBV7-6 and TRBJ1-4, the full variable domain is GAGVSQSPRYKVTKRGQDVALRCDPISGHVSLYWYRQALGQGPEFLTYFNYEAQQDKSGLPNDRFSAERPEGSISTLTIQRTEQRDSAMYRCASSRGSGTGGYEKLFFGSGTQLSVL.

This clone was seen at least ten times. This chain uses TRBV2 with TRBJ1-6, with D possibly TRBD1 on 5 matching bases. V lost 1 base and J 9 bases, leaving 13 bases between the germline ends. This CDR3 is built from 15 residues. CDR1 SNHLY and CDR2 FYNNEI come from the germline V gene. The CDR3 is CASSEGQGIASPLHF. For the CDR3, the DNA is TGTGCCAGCAGTGAAGGGCAGGGAATTGCTTCACCCCTCCACTTT.

J is TRBJ2-1 and V is TRBV6-1, with 11 nucleotides matching TRBD2. CDR1 MNHNS and CDR2 SASEGT come from the germline V gene. The V and J ends lost 0 bases and 8 bases, in that order; junction bases with no gene match: 6. The CDR3 is 16 residues long. CDR3 amino acids: CASSEALAGGQDEQFF. The CDR3 DNA reads TGTGCCAGCAGTGAAGCGTTAGCGGGGGGGCAGGATGAGCAGTTCTTC.

This chain links TRBV10-3 with TRBJ2-5; 8 bases are a match to TRBD2. In germline, CDR1 is ENHRY, CDR2 SYGVKD. Trimming cost V 0 bases and J 5 bases; bases outside gene matches: 5. The CDR3 sequence is 15 residues long. This CDR3 reads CAISESGAGVETQYF. CDR3 sequence (DNA): TGTGCCATCAGTGAGTCGGGAGCGGGGGTCGAGACCCAGTACTTC.

The chain links TRBV28 to TRBJ1-2, with D perhaps matching TRBD1 (5 bases). The germline CDR1 and CDR2 sequences are MDHEN and SYDVKM. The CDR3 is made up of 13 amino acids. Trimming removed 6 bases at V and 7 bases at J, with 15 bases between. The CDR3 coding sequence is TGTGCCAGCAGACCGGGGACCGGTTTTGGCTACACCTTC. It translates to CASRPGTGFGYTF.

The chain couples TRBV5-1 to TRBJ2-5; D gene ambiguous. The germline V gene encodes CDR1 SGHRS and CDR2 YFSETQ. The CDR3 covers 14 residues. The V end was cut by 4 bases, the J end by 2 bases, with 12 bases between. The CDR3 region has the DNA TGCGCCAGCAGCCCGCGGTCCCAGCAAGAGACCCAGTACTTC. As protein: CASSPRSQQETQYF.

To note about this clone: The sample has other DNA sequences that encode this CDR3 too. This chain uses TRBV5-1 with TRBJ2-3; unclear D gene. Germline lookup yields CDR1 SGHRS and CDR2 YFSETQ. The CDR3 has 13 residues. Trimming pared 0 bases from V and 4 bases from J, leaving 6 bases between. For the CDR3, the DNA is TGCGCCAGCAGCTTGGGGAGCTCAGATACGCAGTATTTT. This codes for CASSLGSSDTQYF.

The rearrangement joins TRBV9 to TRBJ1-2; a possible D gene is TRBD1 (5 bases). The CDR3 sequence is 17 residues long. Germline lookup yields CDR1 SGDLS and CDR2 YYNGEE. With 0 bases removed from V and 1 base from J, the gap between germline ends came to 16 bases. The CDR3 sequence is CASSVVSVGALNYGYTF. CDR3 sequence (DNA): TGTGCCAGCAGCGTAGTCTCAGTCGGGGCCCTTAACTATGGCTACACCTTC.

This chain links TRBV19 with TRBJ2-5, with D possibly matching TRBD1 (6 bases). The CDR3 totals 15 residues. Germline CDR1 LNHDA, CDR2 SQIVND (reference sequence). V was cut by 3 bases and J by 5 bases, with 16 bases left in between. The CDR3 here is CASSMMGQSGETQYF. The CDR3 DNA is TGTGCCAGTAGTATGATGGGACAAAGTGGGGAGACCCAGTACTTC. Combining the CDR3 with reference TRBV19 and TRBJ2-5 gives the whole variable domain DGGITQSPKYLFRKEGQNVTLSCEQNLNHDAMYWYRQDPGQGLRLIYYSQIVNDFQKGDIAEGYSVSREKKESFPLTVTSAQKNPTAFYLCASSMMGQSGETQYFGPGTRLLVL.

Points on this clone: Other nucleotide sequences in the sample specify the same CDR3. This rearrangement joins TRBV5-1 to TRBJ2-3, with D unclear. Trimming removed 0 bases at V and 0 bases at J, with 8 bases between. The CDR3 consists of 15 residues. The germline V gene has CDR1 SGHRS and CDR2 YFSETQ. For the CDR3, the DNA is TGCGCCAGCAGCTTGGGTAGTAGTAGCACAGATACGCAGTATTTT. Its protein product is CASSLGSSSTDTQYF. The full variable domain, completed using reference TRBV5-1 and TRBJ2-3, is KAGVTQTPRYLIKTRGQQVTLSCSPISGHRSVSWYQQTPGQGLQFLFEYFSETQRNKGNFPGRFSGRQFSNSRSEMNVSTLELGDSALYLCASSLGSSSTDTQYFGPGTRLTVL.

The chain uses TRBV19 and TRBJ1-6; 7 bases agree with TRBD1. Germline trimming cut 5 bases from V and 7 bases from J; bases unmatched to any gene: 11. Germline CDR1 is LNHDA and CDR2 is SQIVND (reference sequence). This CDR3 region has 16 residues. This CDR3 is CASSLTGTAKNSPLHF. CDR3 nucleotide sequence: TGTGCCAGTAGTTTAACCGGGACAGCAAAAAATTCACCCCTCCACTTT. Full variable domain (outside the CDR3, taken from reference TRBV19 and TRBJ1-6): DGGITQSPKYLFRKEGQNVTLSCEQNLNHDAMYWYRQDPGQGLRLIYYSQIVNDFQKGDIAEGYSVSREKKESFPLTVTSAQKNPTAFYLCASSLTGTAKNSPLHFGNGTRLTVT.

The V gene is TRBV7-8, the J gene TRBJ2-4, with D unresolved. Germline V gene lookup returns CDR1 SGHVS and CDR2 FQNEAQ. Between the trimmed V and J ends, which lost 1 base and 8 bases, there was a span of 9 bases. The CDR3 is 13 amino acids. The CDR3 DNA is TGTGCCAGCAGCTTAGTCGGCGAGGACATTCAGTACTTC. Protein sequence: CASSLVGEDIQYF.

The chain is built from TRBV5-4 and TRBJ1-2; 10 bases fit TRBD1. Germline-derived CDR1 and CDR2 are SGHNT and YYREEE (reference sequence). This CDR3 contains 15 residues. V lost 3 bases, J lost 4 bases, and 6 bases stayed unmatched. CDR3 protein: CASSWGTGVSYGYTF. The DNA for the CDR3 is TGTGCCAGCAGCTGGGGGACAGGGGTCAGCTATGGCTACACCTTC.

The V call is TRBV11-3, the J call TRBJ2-1, with D possibly matching TRBD2 (6 bases). With 1 base removed from V and 2 bases from J, the gap between germline ends came to 9 bases. This CDR3 spans 15 amino acids. Per germline, CDR1 SGHNT and CDR2 YENEEA. This chain's CDR3 is CASSLAGAAYNEQFF. The DNA of the CDR3 is TGTGCCAGCAGCTTAGCGGGAGCCGCCTACAATGAGCAGTTCTTC.

In this sample, this clone turned up once. V gene TRBV11-3 combines with J gene TRBJ2-7, with TRBD1 as a possible D gene (5 bases). Germline CDR1 SGHNT, CDR2 YENEEA. The CDR3 is 16 amino acids. Trimming stripped 0 bases from V and 4 bases from J, with 16 bases between. This CDR3 reads CASSLEPPLRVYEQYF. The CDR3 DNA sequence: TGTGCCAGCAGCTTAGAGCCACCACTCAGGGTATACGAGCAGTACTTC.

This chain links TRBV20-1 with TRBJ2-3; D gene uncertain. Germline V gene lookup returns CDR1 DFQATT and CDR2 SNEGSKA (reference sequence). V was clipped by 7 bases and J by 9 bases, with 14 bases between them. This CDR3 region has 11 residues. For the CDR3, the DNA is TGCAGTGTTCGGACGGCCAACACGCAGTATTTT. Its protein is CSVRTANTQYF.

A single count supports this clone. V gene TRBV19 combines with J gene TRBJ2-7; weak D call: TRBD1 (5 bases). The CDR3 runs 13 residues. Germline CDR1 is LNHDA and CDR2 is SQIVND (reference sequence). V lost 6 bases to trimming and J lost 2 bases, with 11 bases between them. The CDR3 is CASSSQDAYEQYF. CDR3 sequence (DNA): TGTGCCAGTAGCTCACAGGACGCCTACGAGCAGTACTTC.

At least ten counts were recorded for this clone. The V gene is TRBV15, the J gene TRBJ2-5; D is unclear. V lost 0 bases and J lost 6, with 5 bases in between. The CDR3 has 12 amino acids. Germline lookup yields CDR1 LNHNV and CDR2 YYDKDF (reference sequence). The CDR3 sequence: CATSRDDQTQYF. The CDR3 DNA reads as TGTGCCACCAGCAGAGATGACCAGACCCAGTACTTC.

The chain joins TRBV10-3 to TRBJ2-1, with TRBD2 as a possible D gene (6 bases). Deletions cut 2 bases from V and 8 bases from J, with 13 bases between. The germline gives CDR1 ENHRY, CDR2 SYGVKD. The CDR3 spans 14 residues. This CDR3 reads CAISEGLSYDEQFF. The CDR3 DNA is TGTGCCATCAGTGAGGGACTATCGTACGATGAGCAGTTCTTC.

On this clone itself: This may be a read error, as it is one base from a much larger clone. Additional DNA sequences in this sample encode the identical CDR3. The chain employs TRBV9 and TRBJ2-7; TRBD1 or TRBD2 may be the D gene (5 bases each). Germline CDR1 reads SGDLS; CDR2 reads YYNGEE. Trimming removed 3 bases at V and 2 bases at J, with 12 bases between. The CDR3 consists of 14 residues. Written as DNA, the CDR3 is TGTGCCAGCAGCGCCCGGGACGGAGCCTACGAGCAGTACTTC. As protein: CASSARDGAYEQYF.

The CDR3 DNA reads TGTGCCAGCAGCTTGGCGGGACAGGGGGCCCTCTCTACCTACGAGCAGTACTTC. This gives the protein CASSLAGQGALSTYEQYF. The V gene is TRBV5-6, the J gene TRBJ2-7, with TRBD1 matching over 12 bases. The CDR3 has 18 amino acids. CDR1 and CDR2 (germline): SGHDT, YYEEEE. V lost 0 bases to trimming and J lost 2 bases; unmatched junction nucleotides: 9. The full variable domain, rest sourced from reference TRBV5-6 and TRBJ2-7, is DAGVTQSPTHLIKTRGQQVTLRCSPKSGHDTVSWYQQALGQGPQFIFQYYEEEERQRGNFPDRFSGHQFPNYSSELNVNALLLGDSALYLCASSLAGQGALSTYEQYFGPGTRLTVT.

The chain links TRBV7-9 to TRBJ1-2, with 9 bases lining up with TRBD1. With V trimmed by 8 bases and J by 4 bases, 8 bases remained unmatched. The CDR3 is 14 amino acids. CDR1 SEHNR and CDR2 FQNEAQ come from the germline V gene (reference sequence). The DNA for the CDR3 is TGTGCCAGCGGACAGGGGAGCTTGATCTATGGCTACACCTTC. It encodes CASGQGSLIYGYTF.